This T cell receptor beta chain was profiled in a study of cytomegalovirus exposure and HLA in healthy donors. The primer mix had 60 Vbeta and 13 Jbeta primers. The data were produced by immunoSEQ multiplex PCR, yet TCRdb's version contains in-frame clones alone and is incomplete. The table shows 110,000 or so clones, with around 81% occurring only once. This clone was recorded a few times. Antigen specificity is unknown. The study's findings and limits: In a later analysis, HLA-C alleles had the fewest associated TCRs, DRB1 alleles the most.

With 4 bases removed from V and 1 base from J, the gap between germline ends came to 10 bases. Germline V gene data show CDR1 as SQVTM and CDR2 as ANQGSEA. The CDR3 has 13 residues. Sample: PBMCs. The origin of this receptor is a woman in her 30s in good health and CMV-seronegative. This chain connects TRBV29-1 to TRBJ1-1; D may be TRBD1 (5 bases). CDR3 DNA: TGCAGCGTTGTCCTCGGACAGAACACTGAAGCTTTCTTT. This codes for CSVVLGQNTEAFF.